This TCR beta chain was profiled in a study of blood T cell repertoires in COVID-19. Adults between about 18 and 95 years of age took part from under 25 US areas. Each recovered donor of Cohort 3 presented with two negative PCRs, clearance, or symptom resolution. Generated by immunoSEQ multiplex PCR, the TCRdb table keeps only in-frame clones and is missing some. The profile shows hundreds of thousands of clones, 90% of them singletons. The CDR3 is made up of 13 amino acids. CDR1 and CDR2 (germline): PRHDT, FYEKMQ (reference sequence). V was cut by 5 bases and J by 5 bases, with 12 bases left in between.

Sequencing was performed on PBMCs or T cells enriched from blood (not recorded which). The sequence was collected from a man aged 55 to 70 who had recovered from COVID-19. The V and J genes are TRBV13 and TRBJ1-2; D is possibly TRBD1 (6 bases). The CDR3 nucleotides read TGTGCCAGCAGCCCAAGACAGGTTTATGGCTACACCTTC. Protein sequence: CASSPRQVYGYTF. The full variable domain, with the rest looked up from reference TRBV13 and TRBJ1-2, is AAGVIQSPRHLIKEKRETATLKCYPIPRHDTVYWYQQGPGQDPQFLISFYEKMQSDKGSIPDRFSAQQFSDYHSELNMSSLELGDSALYFCASSPRQVYGYTFGSGTRLTVV.